This T cell receptor beta chain was identified in a study of shared clonotypes between healthy human individuals. Naive CD8 cells comprised CD45RO-negative, CCR7-positively selected cells, excluding terminally differentiated effector memory CD45RA+ cells. General observations from the study: Donor clonotype sharing was expected to depend on sequencing depth.

CDR3 size: 19 residues. Sequenced by immunoSEQ multiplex PCR; TCRdb stores in-frame clones only, minus some. The data contain about 580,000 clones, 95% to 98% of them singletons. A word on this clone: Its antigen is unknown.

Specimen: naive CD8+ T cells sorted from blood. This clonotype was sampled from a man aged 25-45 years in good health. The J gene is TRBJ2-2, the V gene TRBV21-1; the listed D gene, TRBD2, was not tested against the DNA. TRBV21-1 is described as a pseudogene. The chain's CDR3 is CASSSKGRAGPCNGGELFF. Here the CDR3 DNA reads TGTGCCAGCAGCTCCAAAGGGCGGGCAGGACCTTGTAACGGCGGGGAGCTGTTTTTT.